The clone carrying this TCR beta chain has a handful of counts. The antigen is undetermined. This entry comes from a study of response to subunit inactivated influenza vaccine. Overall study findings and caveats: Few new T cells, the authors suggested, are recruited by each seasonal influenza vaccination.

TCRdb re-called the RT-PCR reads with MiXCR, one entry per CDR3 protein. The data contain 500,000 to 650,000 distinct CDR3 sequences, about 8% of them singletons. V lost 5 bases and J lost 5, with 13 bases in between. The CDR3 extends over 14 amino acids. Germline V CDR1 and CDR2: SGHRS, YFSETQ. This chain links TRBV5-1 with TRBJ1-4, with D possibly being TRBD1 (6 bases). This receptor was taken from a man between 50 and 70 years old who received an inactivated influenza vaccine. The source was PBMCs from blood, collected 23 months after vaccination. CDR3 residues: CASSTRGRNEKLFF. CDR3 sequence (DNA): TGCGCCAGCAGTACCAGGGGAAGAAATGAAAAACTGTTTTTT.